The 11 T cell receptor beta chains below were found in one sample sequenced in a study of T cell responses to AZD1222 COVID-19 vaccine (dated by TCRdb to the early 2020s). Libraries were built with the immunoSEQ multiplex PCR assay. Here the immuneACCESS table is served through TCRdb, limited to in-frame sequences with V and J called. Missing clones are a known gap in these copies; in checked studies unresolved V genes cover under half, and the rest lacks a known reason. Present in this sample are around 150,000 clones, around 88% of which were seen just once. The ten largest clones represent roughly 2% of the sample. Read against the paper, the sample's time point label means: baseline before first vaccination. Sequencing was performed on peripheral blood, taken on day 0 of AZD1222 vaccination. Receptors were obtained from an adult in good health.

V is TRBV5-6 and J is TRBJ2-1; 8 bases match TRBD2. Germline lookup yields CDR1 SGHDT and CDR2 YYEEEE. The CDR3 sequence is 16 residues long. V shed 5 bases, J shed 4 bases, and the junction held 11 bases outside the gene matches. CDR3 nucleotides: TGTGCCAGCAGTCGGGGAAGCGGGAGACGGTACAATGAGCAGTTCTTC. It yields the protein CASSRGSGRRYNEQFF.

The rearrangement uses TRBV9 and TRBJ2-3, with D unclear. Trimming took off 4 bases at V and 0 bases at J, with 12 bases between the two ends. The CDR3 covers 15 residues. CDR1 and CDR2 (germline): SGDLS, YYNGEE. The CDR3 DNA follows: TGTGCCAGCAGCCCCCGAGCTCTTAGCACAGATACGCAGTATTTT. This codes for CASSPRALSTDTQYF. Combining the CDR3 with reference TRBV9 and TRBJ2-3 gives the whole variable domain DSGVTQTPKHLITATGQRVTLRCSPRSGDLSVYWYQQSLDQGLQFLIQYYNGEERAKGNILERFSAQQFPDLHSELNLSSLELGDSALYFCASSPRALSTDTQYFGPGTRLTVL.

The gene calls are TRBV19 and TRBJ2-5, with 9 positions matching TRBD2. This CDR3 spans 13 amino acids. The J segment lost 3 bases and the V segment lost 9 bases, leaving 5 bases of the junction unmatched. From germline, CDR1 is LNHDA and CDR2 SQIVND (reference sequence). The CDR3 DNA sequence: TGTGCCAGCGGGACTAGCAGAAAAGAGACCCAGTACTTC. Amino acid sequence: CASGTSRKETQYF.

The chain has TRBV7-9 and TRBJ1-1; 9 positions match TRBD1. The CDR3 extends over 16 amino acids. Germline CDR1 SEHNR, CDR2 FQNEAQ (reference sequence). The V gene end was trimmed by 1 base and the J gene end by 3 bases; junction bases not matched to a gene: 6. CDR3 sequence (DNA): TGTGCCAGCAGCTTAGTGGTTGGACAGGGGTACACTGAAGCTTTCTTT. This gives the protein CASSLVVGQGYTEAFF.

The rearrangement uses TRBV30 and TRBJ1-5; D ambiguous. The CDR3 consists of 14 residues. V was clipped by 2 bases and J by 1 base, with 9 bases between them. The germline gives CDR1 GTSNPN, CDR2 SVGIG (reference sequence). The CDR3 is CAWSLGLSNQPQHF. DNA of the CDR3: TGTGCCTGGAGTTTAGGGTTAAGCAATCAGCCCCAGCATTTT.

Written as DNA, the CDR3 is TGTGCCACCAGTGATCTGGACAGCTCCTACAATGAGCAGTTCTTC. Residues: CATSDLDSSYNEQFF. V gene TRBV24-1 combines with J gene TRBJ2-1; D is perhaps TRBD1 (6 bases). This CDR3 spans 15 amino acids. Germline CDR1 reads KGHDR; CDR2 reads SFDVKD. V gave up 3 bases and J gave up 0 bases, with 8 bases separating them.

Here the CDR3 DNA reads TGTGCCATCAGTGCGTGGGACAGTGGTGGCTACACCTTC. It specifies CAISAWDSGGYTF. This sequence joins TRBV10-3 and TRBJ1-2, with 7 bases aligning to TRBD1. Germline V gene sequence: CDR1 ENHRY, CDR2 SYGVKD. The ends lost 4 bases at V and 7 bases at J; junction bases unmatched: 6. The CDR3 is made up of 13 amino acids.

The chain uses TRBV11-2 and TRBJ2-7, with 10 nucleotides matching TRBD2. The CDR3 is 13 amino acids. The germline CDR1 and CDR2 sequences are SGHAT and FQNNGV. Unmatched junction bases numbered 6, after V lost 6 bases and J lost 7 bases. CDR3: CASSPGTSAEQYF. Written as DNA, the CDR3 is TGTGCCAGCAGTCCCGGGACTAGCGCTGAGCAGTACTTC.

The chain combines TRBV9 with TRBJ2-3, with D perhaps TRBD2 (6 bases). The CDR3 is made up of 23 amino acids. The V end was cut by 3 bases, the J end by 4 bases, with 39 bases between. CDR1 and CDR2 from the germline V gene are SGDLS and YYNGEE. The CDR3 reads CASSENQGPLRDSRWGTPDTQYF. CDR3 nucleotides: TGTGCCAGCAGCGAAAACCAGGGACCACTACGAGACTCCAGATGGGGGACTCCAGATACGCAGTATTTT.

This clone was counted a few times. An end of the junction differs from the germline gene, which may be a read error. The rearrangement joins TRBV10-3 to TRBJ2-7; D possibly corresponds to TRBD2 (5 bases). CDR3 length equals 11 residues. Germline CDR1 is ENHRY and CDR2 is SYGVKD. The CDR3 is CATSTSNEQYF. For the CDR3, the DNA is TGTGCCACCAGTACTAGTAACGAGCAGTACTTC.

The chain carries TRBV29-1 and TRBJ2-1; 7 bases fit TRBD2. Germline lookup yields CDR1 SQVTM and CDR2 ANQGSEA. The CDR3 spans 14 residues. V lost 5 bases and J lost 2; bases outside the gene matches: 6. CDR3 coding DNA: TGCAGCGTTCGAAGCGGGGACCCCTACAATGAGCAGTTCTTC. Encoded protein: CSVRSGDPYNEQFF.